This T cell receptor (beta chain) is drawn from a study of T cell responses to AZD1222 COVID-19 vaccine. Overall study findings and caveats: Regions 160-218 and 743-854 dominated among vaccine-associated CD4 TCRs spanning spike. Only a handful of people who got AZD1222 tested seropositive at baseline.

Concerning this clone itself: The target antigen is unknown.

The method was immunoSEQ multiplex PCR; TCRdb's version includes in-frame clones alone and lacks a portion of them. Of 85,000 to 120,000 clones listed, under 90% were seen once; the top ten hold 5% to 5.5%. This clonotype originated in an adult in good health. Sequenced material: peripheral blood, taken on day 0 of AZD1222 vaccination.

The CDR3 region has the DNA TGTGCCAGCAGTCGGGGGCCCAATGAGCAGTTCTTC. It is translated as CASSRGPNEQFF. This chain links TRBV6-2 or TRBV6-3 with TRBJ2-1; D tentatively fits TRBD1 or TRBD2 (6 bases each). This CDR3 region has 12 residues. Germline loops: CDR1 MNHEY, CDR2 SVGEGT. V dropped 5 bases and J dropped 6 bases, with 8 bases sitting between them.